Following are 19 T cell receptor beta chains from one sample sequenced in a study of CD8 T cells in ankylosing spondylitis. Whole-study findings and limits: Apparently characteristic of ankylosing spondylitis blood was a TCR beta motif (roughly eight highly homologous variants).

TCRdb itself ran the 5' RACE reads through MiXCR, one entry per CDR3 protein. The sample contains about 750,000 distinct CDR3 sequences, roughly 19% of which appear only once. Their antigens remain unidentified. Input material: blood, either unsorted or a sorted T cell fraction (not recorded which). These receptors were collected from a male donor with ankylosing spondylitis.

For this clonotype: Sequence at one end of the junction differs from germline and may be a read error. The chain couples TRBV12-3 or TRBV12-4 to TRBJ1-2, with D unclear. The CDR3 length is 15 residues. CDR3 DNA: TGTGCCAGCAGTTTAAAGGGCACAATGAACTATGGCTACACCTTT. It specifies CASSLKGTMNYGYTF.

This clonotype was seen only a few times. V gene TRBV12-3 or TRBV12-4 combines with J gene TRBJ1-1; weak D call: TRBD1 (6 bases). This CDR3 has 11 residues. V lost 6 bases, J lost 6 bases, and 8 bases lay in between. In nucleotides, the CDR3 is TGTGCCAGCAGCTACAGGGCTGAAGCTTTCTTT. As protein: CASSYRAEAFF.

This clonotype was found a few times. CDR3 in DNA: TGTGCCAGCAGCCAAGATTTTGGGGTGAGGGCAGATACGCAGTATTTT. Its translation is CASSQDFGVRADTQYF. The V gene is TRBV3-1, the J gene TRBJ2-3, with D possibly being TRBD2 (5 bases). CDR1 is LGHDT, CDR2 YNNKEL, per germline (reference sequence). V shed 0 bases and J shed 4 bases, with 14 bases lying between them. This CDR3 has 16 residues.

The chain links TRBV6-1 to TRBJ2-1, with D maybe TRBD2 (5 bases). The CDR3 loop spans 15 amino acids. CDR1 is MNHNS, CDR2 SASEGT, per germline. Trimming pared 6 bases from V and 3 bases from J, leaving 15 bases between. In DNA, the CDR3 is TGTGCCAGCAGCCCCCCGGCTAGCTACTACAATGAGCAGTTCTTC. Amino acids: CASSPPASYYNEQFF.

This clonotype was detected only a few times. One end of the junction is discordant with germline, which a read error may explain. CDR3 coding DNA: TGTGCCAGCAGGTTAGCGGGGGACTCCTACAATGAGCAGTTCTTC. Translating gives CASRLAGDSYNEQFF. The chain has TRBV7-8 and TRBJ2-1; 9 bases map to TRBD2. Germline loops: CDR1 SGHVS, CDR2 FQNEAQ. This CDR3 contains 15 residues.

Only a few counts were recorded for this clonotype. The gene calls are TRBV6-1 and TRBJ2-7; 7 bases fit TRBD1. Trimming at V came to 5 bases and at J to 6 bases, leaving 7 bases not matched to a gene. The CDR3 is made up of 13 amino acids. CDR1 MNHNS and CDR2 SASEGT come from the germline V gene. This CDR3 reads CASSPSGGGEQYF. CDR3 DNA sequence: TGTGCCAGCAGTCCCTCAGGGGGTGGCGAGCAGTACTTC.

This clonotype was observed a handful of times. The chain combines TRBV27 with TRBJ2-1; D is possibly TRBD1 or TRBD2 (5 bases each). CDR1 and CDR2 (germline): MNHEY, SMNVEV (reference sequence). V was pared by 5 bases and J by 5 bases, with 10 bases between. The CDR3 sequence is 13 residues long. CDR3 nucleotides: TGTGCCAGCAGTCGGGACCGAGACAATGAGCAGTTCTTC. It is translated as CASSRDRDNEQFF.

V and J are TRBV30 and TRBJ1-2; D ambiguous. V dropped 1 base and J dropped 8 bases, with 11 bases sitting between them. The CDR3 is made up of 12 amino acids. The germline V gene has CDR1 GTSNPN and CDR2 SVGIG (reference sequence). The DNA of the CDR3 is TGTGCCTGGAGTGAAGGCCCTGGAGGCTACACCTTC. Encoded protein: CAWSEGPGGYTF.

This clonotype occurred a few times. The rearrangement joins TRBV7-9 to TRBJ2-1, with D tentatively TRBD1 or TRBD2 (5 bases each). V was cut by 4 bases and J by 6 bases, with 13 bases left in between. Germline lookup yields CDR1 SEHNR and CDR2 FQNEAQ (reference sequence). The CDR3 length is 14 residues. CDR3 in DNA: TGTGCCAGCAGCTCTCCGGGACCAGCCAATGAGCAGTTCTTC. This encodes CASSSPGPANEQFF. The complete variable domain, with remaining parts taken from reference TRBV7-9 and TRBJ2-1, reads DTGVSQNPRHKITKRGQNVTFRCDPISEHNRLYWYRQTLGQGPEFLTYFQNEAQLEKSRLLSDRFSAERPKGSFSTLEIQRTEQGDSAMYLCASSSPGPANEQFFGPGTRLTVL.

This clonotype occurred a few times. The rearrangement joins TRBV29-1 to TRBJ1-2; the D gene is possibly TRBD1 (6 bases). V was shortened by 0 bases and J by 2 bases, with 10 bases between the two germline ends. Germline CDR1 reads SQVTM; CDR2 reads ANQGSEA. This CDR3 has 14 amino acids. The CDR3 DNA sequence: TGCAGCGTTGAAGATGGAACAGGGAACTATGGCTACACCTTC. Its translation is CSVEDGTGNYGYTF.

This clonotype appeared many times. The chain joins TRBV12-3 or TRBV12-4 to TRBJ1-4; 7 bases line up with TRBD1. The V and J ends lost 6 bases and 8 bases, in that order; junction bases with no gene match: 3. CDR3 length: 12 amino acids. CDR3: CASSRDREKLFF. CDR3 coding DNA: TGTGCCAGCAGCCGGGACAGAGAAAAACTGTTTTTT.

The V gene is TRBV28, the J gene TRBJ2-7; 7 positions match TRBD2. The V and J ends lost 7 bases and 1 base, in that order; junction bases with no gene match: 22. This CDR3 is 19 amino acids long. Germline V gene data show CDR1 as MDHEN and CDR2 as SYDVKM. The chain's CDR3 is CASTPRPGRRELISYEQYF. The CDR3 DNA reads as TGTGCCAGCACCCCCCGCCCCGGGAGGCGGGAGCTTATATCCTACGAGCAGTACTTC.

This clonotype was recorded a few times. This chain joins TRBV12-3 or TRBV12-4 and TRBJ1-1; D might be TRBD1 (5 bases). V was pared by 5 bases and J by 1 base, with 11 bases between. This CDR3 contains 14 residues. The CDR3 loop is CASSPRAGNTEAFF. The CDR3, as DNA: TGTGCCAGCAGTCCCAGGGCCGGGAACACTGAAGCTTTCTTT.

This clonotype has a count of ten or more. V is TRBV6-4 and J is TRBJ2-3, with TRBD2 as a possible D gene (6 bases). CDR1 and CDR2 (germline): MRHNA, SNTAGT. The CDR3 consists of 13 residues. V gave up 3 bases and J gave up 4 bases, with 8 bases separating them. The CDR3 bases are TGTGCCAGCAGTGAAAGGGAGGCAGATACGCAGTATTTT. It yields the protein CASSEREADTQYF.

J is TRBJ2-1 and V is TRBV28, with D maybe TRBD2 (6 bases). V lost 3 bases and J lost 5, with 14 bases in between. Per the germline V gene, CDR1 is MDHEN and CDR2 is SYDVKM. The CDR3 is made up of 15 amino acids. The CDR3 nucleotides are TGTGCCAGCAGTTTCCTTAGGGACTTCGACAATGAGCAGTTCTTC. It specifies CASSFLRDFDNEQFF. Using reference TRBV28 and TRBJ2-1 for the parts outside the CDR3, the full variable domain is DVKVTQSSRYLVKRTGEKVFLECVQDMDHENMFWYRQDPGLGLRLIYFSYDVKMKEKGDIPEGYSVSREKKERFSLILESASTNQTSMYLCASSFLRDFDNEQFFGPGTRLTVL.

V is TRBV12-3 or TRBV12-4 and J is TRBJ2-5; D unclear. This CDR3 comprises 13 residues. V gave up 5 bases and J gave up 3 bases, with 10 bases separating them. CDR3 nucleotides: TGTGCCAGCAGTCTCGGACCCGAAGAGACCCAGTACTTC. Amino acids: CASSLGPEETQYF.

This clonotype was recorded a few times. The CDR3 nucleotides are TGTGCCAGCAGGCCCGAGGACAGGAGCAATGAGCAGTTCTTC. This translates into CASRPEDRSNEQFF. The rearrangement uses TRBV6-1 and TRBJ2-1, with 7 bases matching TRBD1. J lost 6 bases, V lost 6 bases, and 8 bases had no gene match. The CDR3 is 14 residues long. The germline V gene encodes CDR1 MNHNS and CDR2 SASEGT.

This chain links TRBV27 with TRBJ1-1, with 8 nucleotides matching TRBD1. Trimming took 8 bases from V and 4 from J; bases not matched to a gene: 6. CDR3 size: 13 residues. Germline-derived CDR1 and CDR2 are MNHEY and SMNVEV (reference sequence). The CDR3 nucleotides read TGTGCCAGCCGACAGGGGTGGGTCACTGAAGCTTTCTTT. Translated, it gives CASRQGWVTEAFF.

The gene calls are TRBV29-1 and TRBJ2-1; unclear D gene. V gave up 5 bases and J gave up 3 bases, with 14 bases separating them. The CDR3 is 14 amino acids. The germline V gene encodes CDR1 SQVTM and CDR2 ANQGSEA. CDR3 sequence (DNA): TGCAGCGTTCGGTTGGGGTCCCTCTACAATGAGCAGTTCTTC. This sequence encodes CSVRLGSLYNEQFF.